Following are 22 T cell receptor beta chains from one sample sequenced in a study of OX40 agonist ivuxolimab in advanced cancers. This table comes from immunoSEQ multiplex PCR, and its TCRdb copy is limited to in-frame clones, with some not included. This table has tens of thousands of clones, over 75% appearing once. The specimen was CD4+ or CD8+ T cells sorted from blood, collected in a trial of the OX40 agonist ivuxolimab. Source of these receptors: an adult with an advanced solid tumor such as melanoma, head and neck, liver or kidney cancer.

The chain combines TRBV5-1 with TRBJ1-2, with D unclear. Looked up from germline, CDR1 is SGHRS and CDR2 is YFSETQ. The length of the CDR3 is 15 residues. V lost 4 bases, J lost 5 bases, and 18 bases lay in between. CDR3 coding DNA: TGCGCCAGCAGCAATACAGTACCTTTATGGTATGGCTACACCTTC. It codes for CASSNTVPLWYGYTF.

CDR3 sequence (DNA): TGTGCCAGCAGCTCACCCGGGACACGGGCGATCGAGCAGTACTTC. Protein sequence: CASSSPGTRAIEQYF. The chain carries TRBV6-5 and TRBJ2-7; tentative D call: TRBD1 (6 bases). Germline CDR1 is MNHEY and CDR2 is SVGAGI. The CDR3 has 15 amino acids. The V end lost 6 bases, the J end lost 6 bases, and 21 bases lay between the germline ends.

This sequence joins TRBV2 and TRBJ1-6, with D unclear. The CDR3 extends over 14 amino acids. The germline V gene encodes CDR1 SNHLY and CDR2 FYNNEI. The V and J ends lost 1 base and 4 bases respectively, with 5 bases between them. CDR3 coding DNA: TGTGCCAGCAGTGAAGGAGGGTATAATTCACCCCTCCACTTT. The encoded protein is CASSEGGYNSPLHF.

This sequence joins TRBV6-5 and TRBJ1-1; D is possibly TRBD1 (6 bases). Germline lookup yields CDR1 MNHEY and CDR2 SVGAGI. The CDR3 runs to 16 residues. The V gene lost 2 bases and the J gene lost 2 bases, with 15 bases spanning the gap. CDR3 bases: TGTGCCAGCAGTTACGGCGGTGGGGGCCCTAACACTGAAGCTTTCTTT. Encoded protein: CASSYGGGGPNTEAFF.

The chain employs TRBV6-6 and TRBJ1-1; D possibly corresponds to TRBD1 (6 bases). The ends were cut back, 5 bases at V and 7 bases at J, with 11 bases in the middle. This CDR3 is built from 12 residues. The germline CDR1 and CDR2 sequences are MNHNY and SVGAGI (reference sequence). CDR3 in amino acids: CASSLTGREAFF. DNA for the CDR3: TGTGCCAGCAGTCTAACAGGGCGTGAAGCTTTCTTT.

J is TRBJ1-2 and V is TRBV7-2; TRBD1 matches 9 bases. Germline trimming cut 0 bases from V and 2 bases from J; bases unmatched to any gene: 1. CDR1 and CDR2 (germline): SGHTA, FQGNSA. CDR3 length: 15 residues. CDR3 amino acids: CASSLAGTGNYGYTF. CDR3 nucleotides: TGTGCCAGCAGCTTAGCGGGGACAGGGAACTATGGCTACACCTTC. The variable domain in full, completed from reference TRBV7-2 and TRBJ1-2, reads GAGVSQSPSNKVTEKGKDVELRCDPISGHTALYWYRQSLGQGLEFLIYFQGNSAPDKSGLPSDRFSAERTGGSVSTLTIQRTQQEDSAVYLCASSLAGTGNYGYTFGSGTRLTVV.

The V gene is TRBV2, the J gene TRBJ2-1; 7 bases are a match to TRBD2. The CDR3 length is 17 residues. Germline CDR1 is SNHLY and CDR2 is FYNNEI. V was clipped by 3 bases and J by 5 bases; unmatched bases: 13. This CDR3 is CASSEYGLKRGHNEQFF. The DNA for the CDR3 is TGTGCCAGCAGTGAGTACGGGCTGAAGCGGGGACACAATGAGCAGTTCTTC.

The chain carries TRBV19 and TRBJ1-5; the D is unclear. Trimming shortened V by 6 bases and J by 3 bases, and 18 bases separated the two germline ends. This CDR3 spans 16 amino acids. The germline CDR1 and CDR2 sequences are LNHDA and SQIVND (reference sequence). As DNA, the CDR3 is TGTGCCAGTAGCCCCCGGCCCCGGGAAACCAATCAGCCCCAGCATTTT. It specifies CASSPRPRETNQPQHF. Together with reference TRBV19 and TRBJ1-5, the CDR3 gives the full variable domain: DGGITQSPKYLFRKEGQNVTLSCEQNLNHDAMYWYRQDPGQGLRLIYYSQIVNDFQKGDIAEGYSVSREKKESFPLTVTSAQKNPTAFYLCASSPRPRETNQPQHFGDGTRLSIL.

This clone has only a few counts. This chain joins TRBV6-5 and TRBJ1-5, with D possibly being TRBD1 (5 bases). Germline CDR1 is MNHEY and CDR2 is SVGAGI. V was trimmed by 0 bases and J by 8 bases, leaving 14 bases between them. The CDR3 has 15 residues. CDR3 sequence: CASSYSGRRTEPQHF. The CDR3 coding sequence is TGTGCCAGCAGTTACTCGGGACGCCGGACTGAGCCCCAGCATTTT.

The V call is TRBV2, the J call TRBJ1-1; D ambiguous. The length of the CDR3 is 12 residues. CDR1 and CDR2 from the germline V gene are SNHLY and FYNNEI. The V end lost 1 base, the J end lost 6 bases, and 6 bases lay between the germline ends. The CDR3 loop is CASSEVSAEAFF. The CDR3 bases are TGTGCCAGCAGTGAAGTCAGCGCTGAAGCTTTCTTT.

CDR3 coding DNA: TGTGCCAGCAGCTTAGGAGAGGCACGGGGACTAGCTTTGACAGATACGCAGTATTTT. Translated: CASSLGEARGLALTDTQYF. This chain joins TRBV7-2 and TRBJ2-3, with 9 nucleotides matching TRBD2. Germline CDR1 reads SGHTA; CDR2 reads FQGNSA. Trimming took 1 base from V and 3 from J; bases not matched to a gene: 14. The CDR3 has 19 residues.

The J gene is TRBJ2-5, the V gene TRBV7-9, with D unresolved. Germline V gives CDR1 SEHNR, CDR2 FQNEAQ (reference sequence). Trimming pared 2 bases from V and 5 bases from J, leaving 6 bases between. This CDR3 has 12 amino acids. The CDR3 is CASSLFGETQYF. The CDR3 DNA reads as TGTGCCAGCAGCTTATTTGGGGAGACCCAGTACTTC.

The chain links TRBV6-4 to TRBJ2-6; D not certain. V lost 10 bases and J 1 base, leaving 8 bases between the germline ends. The CDR3 contains 13 residues. Germline-derived CDR1 and CDR2 are MRHNA and SNTAGT. In DNA, the CDR3 is TGTGCCACCAAGAGTTCTGGGGCCAACGTCCTGACTTTC. Translated: CATKSSGANVLTF.

The V call is TRBV7-3, the J call TRBJ2-2; 8 bases agree with TRBD1. Germline CDR1 and CDR2: SGHTA and FQGTGA. CDR3 length: 16 residues. J lost 6 bases, V lost 1 base, and 7 bases had no gene match. The chain's CDR3 is CASSLRWAGGSGELFF. The CDR3 nucleotides are TGTGCCAGCAGCTTAAGATGGGCAGGGGGCTCCGGGGAGCTGTTTTTT.

The chain joins TRBV5-1 to TRBJ1-1, with D perhaps matching TRBD1 (5 bases). V was trimmed by 4 bases and J by 1 base, leaving 14 bases between them. The CDR3 consists of 15 residues. Germline CDR1 and CDR2: SGHRS and YFSETQ. DNA of the CDR3: TGCGCCAGCAGCCAATATGGGACGCGGAACACTGAAGCTTTCTTT. This encodes CASSQYGTRNTEAFF.

This rearrangement joins TRBV6-5 to TRBJ1-2; 9 nucleotides match TRBD1. CDR1 is MNHEY and CDR2 is SVGAGI in the germline V gene. The CDR3 extends over 15 amino acids. V trimming: 5 bases; J trimming: 1 base; junction bases outside the gene matches: 5. CDR3 amino acids: CASSLGQGYNYGYTF. Here the CDR3 DNA reads TGTGCCAGCAGTCTTGGACAGGGGTATAACTATGGCTACACCTTC.

This clone occurred a few times. V and J are TRBV6-1 and TRBJ1-6; D ambiguous. Germline V gives CDR1 MNHNS, CDR2 SASEGT. This CDR3 has 15 residues. V gave up 7 bases and J gave up 10 bases, with 20 bases separating them. The CDR3 here is CASTAPGKVGSPLHF. CDR3 bases: TGTGCCAGCACCGCCCCGGGTAAGGTCGGGTCACCCCTCCACTTT.

The chain recombines TRBV28 with TRBJ1-1, with D maybe TRBD1 (5 bases). V was trimmed by 7 bases and J by 4 bases, leaving 16 bases between them. The CDR3 extends over 14 amino acids. Germline CDR1 reads MDHEN; CDR2 reads SYDVKM. CDR3 protein: CASNAPGEGTEAFF. CDR3 bases: TGTGCCAGCAATGCACCGGGGGAAGGCACTGAAGCTTTCTTT.

V is TRBV18 and J is TRBJ2-2, with TRBD1 matching over 8 bases. The CDR3 totals 14 residues. Germline V gives CDR1 KGHSH, CDR2 LQKENI. V shed 3 bases, J shed 4 bases, and the junction held 1 base outside the gene matches. The CDR3 loop reads CASSPGQATGELFF. CDR3 nucleotides: TGTGCCAGCTCACCGGGACAGGCCACCGGGGAGCTGTTTTTT.

This chain joins TRBV7-9 and TRBJ2-2; 9 bases match TRBD2. V trimming: 2 bases; J trimming: 4 bases; junction bases outside the gene matches: 8. The CDR3 has 17 residues. Germline lookup yields CDR1 SEHNR and CDR2 FQNEAQ (reference sequence). DNA of the CDR3: TGTGCCAGCAGCTTAAATGGCGGGGGGGCATCCACCGGGGAGCTGTTTTTT. It translates to CASSLNGGGASTGELFF.

The chain uses TRBV19 and TRBJ1-5; 8 nucleotides line up with TRBD1. CDR3 length equals 13 residues. With 9 bases clipped from V and 4 bases from J, the junction kept 5 bases outside the gene matches. Germline CDR1 reads LNHDA; CDR2 reads SQIVND (reference sequence). The CDR3 DNA sequence: TGTGCCAGCAAGGACAGGGTAAATCAGCCCCAGCATTTT. Protein product: CASKDRVNQPQHF.

This sequence joins TRBV19 and TRBJ1-5; D is possibly TRBD1 (5 bases). Germline V gene sequence: CDR1 LNHDA, CDR2 SQIVND (reference sequence). Trimming removed 3 bases from V and 2 bases from J, with 11 bases in between. The CDR3 extends over 15 amino acids. The CDR3 protein is CASSISGHGNQPQHF. CDR3 coding DNA: TGTGCCAGTAGTATTTCAGGGCATGGCAATCAGCCCCAGCATTTT. Using reference TRBV19 and TRBJ1-5 for the parts outside the CDR3, the full variable domain is DGGITQSPKYLFRKEGQNVTLSCEQNLNHDAMYWYRQDPGQGLRLIYYSQIVNDFQKGDIAEGYSVSREKKESFPLTVTSAQKNPTAFYLCASSISGHGNQPQHFGDGTRLSIL.